These 25 T cell receptor beta chains share one sample of origin, sequenced in a study of response to subunit inactivated influenza vaccine. TCRdb reprocessed the RT-PCR reads with MiXCR, giving one entry per CDR3 protein. This sample has roughly 500,000 distinct CDR3 sequences, with 16% found just once. The sample here was CD4+ T cells sorted from PBMCs, taken 23 months after vaccination. Every receptor here comes from a man aged 45 to 75 who received an inactivated influenza vaccine.

The CDR3 DNA reads TGTGCCAGCAGTTACTCGACACACTCCGGGGCCAACGTCCTGACTTTC. This sequence encodes CASSYSTHSGANVLTF. The chain is built from TRBV6-2 or TRBV6-3 and TRBJ2-6, with D uncertain. Germline lookup yields CDR1 MNHEY and CDR2 SVGEGT. Trimming took 0 bases from V and 4 from J, leaving 10 bases between them. The CDR3 consists of 16 residues.

The V and J genes are TRBV11-1 and TRBJ2-1; TRBD2 agrees at 11 bases. With V trimmed by 1 base and J by 8 bases, 16 bases remained unmatched. Germline-derived CDR1 and CDR2 are SGHAT and FQDESV (reference sequence). CDR3 size: 19 residues. The CDR3, as DNA: TGTGCCAGCAGCTTAGGTGCTAGCGGGAGGTCCCTTATCCGGGATGAGCAGTTCTTC. This sequence encodes CASSLGASGRSLIRDEQFF.

This clonotype was counted a few times. The rearrangement joins TRBV29-1 to TRBJ1-2; the D is unclear. The V gene lost 4 bases and the J gene lost 1 base, with 7 bases spanning the gap. The germline CDR1 and CDR2 sequences are SQVTM and ANQGSEA. The CDR3 loop spans 12 amino acids. Written as DNA, the CDR3 is TGCAGCGTTGCTCCGGGTAACTATGGCTACACCTTC. It translates to CSVAPGNYGYTF.

This chain connects TRBV20-1 to TRBJ2-3, with D tentatively TRBD2 (6 bases). The CDR3 sequence is 15 residues long. Germline V gene sequence: CDR1 DFQATT, CDR2 SNEGSKA (reference sequence). Trimming left V 4 bases short and J 0 bases short, with 14 bases between. CDR3 bases: TGCAGTGCTAAGCGGGCCGAGCCAAGCACAGATACGCAGTATTTT. The encoded protein is CSAKRAEPSTDTQYF.

This clonotype was seen a handful of times. V gene TRBV4-3 combines with J gene TRBJ1-2, with 9 positions matching TRBD1. V was pared by 6 bases and J by 3 bases, with 8 bases of the junction left unmatched. The germline V gene has CDR1 LGHNA and CDR2 YSLEER. The CDR3 extends over 15 amino acids. CDR3: CASRRRTGDDYGYTF. CDR3 DNA sequence: TGCGCCAGCAGGCGAAGGACAGGGGATGACTATGGCTACACCTTC.

This clonotype was seen only a few times. This chain uses TRBV7-8 with TRBJ2-7; D is unresolved. Trimming took off 1 base at V and 3 bases at J, with 10 bases between the two ends. This CDR3 comprises 14 residues. The germline gives CDR1 SGHVS, CDR2 FQNEAQ. Written as DNA, the CDR3 is TGTGCCAGCAGCTTAGGAACGGTCGGCTACGAGCAGTACTTC. Its protein is CASSLGTVGYEQYF.

This clonotype was recorded a few times. The chain is built from TRBV5-1 and TRBJ2-3; 7 bases line up with TRBD1. Germline trimming cut 4 bases from V and 9 bases from J; bases unmatched to any gene: 14. There are 15 residues in the CDR3. Germline V gene data show CDR1 as SGHRS and CDR2 as YFSETQ. The CDR3 spells CASSRDRAALGTQYF. CDR3 in DNA: TGCGCCAGCAGCCGTGACAGGGCAGCACTAGGCACGCAGTATTTT.

This chain uses TRBV2 with TRBJ1-2, with TRBD1 as a possible D gene (5 bases). V lost 1 base and J 4 bases, leaving 13 bases between the germline ends. The CDR3 runs 15 residues. Per germline, CDR1 SNHLY and CDR2 FYNNEI. CDR3 nucleotide sequence: TGTGCCAGCAGTGAAGGGCAGGGTAGCGGCTATGGCTACACCTTC. Protein: CASSEGQGSGYGYTF.

The V call is TRBV2, the J call TRBJ2-7; TRBD1 aligns across 9 bases. The V gene end was trimmed by 2 bases and the J gene end by 6 bases; junction bases not matched to a gene: 11. CDR3 length equals 16 residues. Germline V gene lookup returns CDR1 SNHLY and CDR2 FYNNEI. The chain's CDR3 is CASSELIRTGELEQYF. CDR3 nucleotide sequence: TGTGCCAGCAGTGAATTGATTAGGACAGGGGAGCTCGAGCAGTACTTC.

This clonotype was counted a few times. The rearrangement uses TRBV3-1 and TRBJ2-2, with 15 positions matching TRBD2. CDR3 length equals 17 residues. The germline V gene encodes CDR1 LGHDT and CDR2 YNNKEL (reference sequence). Trimming took 4 bases from V and 5 from J; bases not matched to a gene: 5. The CDR3 sequence: CASSRTSGGARTGELFF. As DNA, the CDR3 is TGTGCCAGCAGCCGGACTAGCGGGGGGGCTCGAACCGGGGAGCTGTTTTTT. Looking up the rest from reference TRBV3-1 and TRBJ2-2 gives the full variable domain: DTAVSQTPKYLVTQMGNDKSIKCEQNLGHDTMYWYKQDSKKFLKIMFSYNNKELIINETVPNRFSPKSPDKAHLNLHINSLELGDSAVYFCASSRTSGGARTGELFFGEGSRLTVL.

This clonotype was seen more than once but under ten times. V is TRBV5-1 and J is TRBJ2-5; D tentatively reads TRBD1 or TRBD2 (5 bases each). CDR1 and CDR2 from the germline V gene are SGHRS and YFSETQ. With 1 base removed from V and 3 bases from J, the gap between germline ends came to 19 bases. CDR3 length: 17 amino acids. This chain's CDR3 is CASSLHPGQGGEETQYF. The CDR3, as DNA: TGCGCCAGCAGCTTGCACCCGGGGCAGGGTGGAGAAGAGACCCAGTACTTC.

The rearrangement links TRBV7-9 to TRBJ2-2; no reliable D call. Trimming shortened V by 5 bases and J by 5 bases, and 9 bases separated the two germline ends. The CDR3 totals 13 residues. Per the germline V gene, CDR1 is SEHNR and CDR2 is FQNEAQ (reference sequence). The CDR3 spells CASSEVLTGELFF. The CDR3 region has the DNA TGTGCCAGCAGCGAGGTACTAACCGGGGAGCTGTTTTTT.

This clonotype was observed many times. J is TRBJ2-1 and V is TRBV20-1, with D tentatively TRBD1 (5 bases). Germline assignment: CDR1 DFQATT and CDR2 SNEGSKA (reference sequence). V gave up 1 base and J gave up 3 bases, with 10 bases separating them. The CDR3 is 14 residues long. CDR3 region: CSARGGPFYNEQFF. Here the CDR3 DNA reads TGCAGTGCTAGAGGGGGCCCATTCTACAATGAGCAGTTCTTC.

The sample holds a few counts of this clonotype. This chain uses TRBV24-1 with TRBJ2-3; 10 bases fit TRBD1. V dropped 11 bases and J dropped 6; count of bases not matched to a gene: 10. Germline-derived CDR1 and CDR2 are KGHDR and SFDVKD. This CDR3 contains 14 residues. Here the CDR3 reads CAISGTGAWDTQYF. The CDR3 DNA is TGTGCCATTTCCGGGACAGGGGCGTGGGATACGCAGTATTTT.

Ten or more counts support this clonotype. The chain employs TRBV10-3 and TRBJ2-1; TRBD2 is a possible D gene (7 bases). V shed 3 bases and J shed 6 bases, with 15 bases lying between them. This CDR3 spans 15 amino acids. Germline lookup yields CDR1 ENHRY and CDR2 SYGVKD. The CDR3 is CAISDSVRGGNEQFF. CDR3 DNA sequence: TGTGCCATCAGTGATTCCGTAAGGGGGGGCAATGAGCAGTTCTTC.

This clonotype came up a few times. This chain uses TRBV5-1 with TRBJ1-2, with no clear D. The V gene lost 5 bases and the J gene lost 3 bases, with 8 bases spanning the gap. The CDR3 is made up of 12 amino acids. From germline, CDR1 is SGHRS and CDR2 YFSETQ. The CDR3 bases are TGCGCCAGCAGGGAGTCAGACTATGGCTACACCTTC. Translated, it gives CASRESDYGYTF.

V and J are TRBV4-3 and TRBJ2-3; 8 nucleotides agree with TRBD1. The germline V gene has CDR1 LGHNA and CDR2 YSLEER. With V trimmed by 0 bases and J by 5 bases, 7 bases remained unmatched. The CDR3 runs to 16 residues. The CDR3 coding sequence is TGCGCCAGCAGCCAAGATAGGGCAGGGGGCGAAGATACGCAGTATTTT. Translating it yields CASSQDRAGGEDTQYF.

This clonotype was observed a few times. V and J are TRBV7-9 and TRBJ2-3, with D possibly matching TRBD1 (6 bases). Trimming pared 5 bases from V and 8 bases from J, leaving 14 bases between. The CDR3 runs 13 residues. Per germline, CDR1 SEHNR and CDR2 FQNEAQ (reference sequence). Here the CDR3 DNA reads TGTGCCAGCAGCAGCCGATCGGACAGTACGCAGTATTTT. It yields the protein CASSSRSDSTQYF. Using reference TRBV7-9 and TRBJ2-3 for the parts outside the CDR3, the full variable domain is DTGVSQNPRHKITKRGQNVTFRCDPISEHNRLYWYRQTLGQGPEFLTYFQNEAQLEKSRLLSDRFSAERPKGSFSTLEIQRTEQGDSAMYLCASSSRSDSTQYFGPGTRLTVL.

The V call is TRBV18, the J call TRBJ2-7; no clear D gene. Germline V gives CDR1 KGHSH, CDR2 LQKENI. The CDR3 spans 14 residues. Trimming took off 3 bases at V and 5 bases at J, with 14 bases between the two ends. For the CDR3, the DNA is TGTGCCAGCTCACCCCGTGGACCGGATAACGAGCAGTACTTC. Its translation is CASSPRGPDNEQYF.

This clonotype was recorded many times. The chain recombines TRBV20-1 with TRBJ2-1; 8 bases align to TRBD2. CDR1 is DFQATT, CDR2 SNEGSKA, per germline (reference sequence). With 3 bases clipped from V and 5 bases from J, the junction kept 6 bases outside the gene matches. The CDR3 spans 14 residues. The CDR3 DNA is TGCAGTGCTAGGCCCGGGACTAGGGACAATGAGCAGTTCTTC. It codes for CSARPGTRDNEQFF.

In this sample, this clonotype turned up a few times. V and J are TRBV3-1 and TRBJ2-1, with 13 bases matching TRBD2. There are 15 residues in the CDR3. Germline V gene data show CDR1 as LGHDT and CDR2 as YNNKEL (reference sequence). Trimming at V came to 4 bases and at J to 8 bases, leaving 5 bases not matched to a gene. In DNA form, the CDR3 reads TGTGCCAGCAGCCGGACTAGCGGGAGTAAGGATGAGCAGTTCTTC. This gives the protein CASSRTSGSKDEQFF.

The V gene is TRBV27, the J gene TRBJ1-6, with 10 nucleotides matching TRBD1. The CDR3 contains 15 residues. The germline V gene has CDR1 MNHEY and CDR2 SMNVEV (reference sequence). Germline trimming cut 5 bases from V and 9 bases from J; bases unmatched to any gene: 7. For the CDR3, the DNA is TGTGCCAGCAGTCTATGGACAGGGGGGATTTCACCCCTCCACTTT. It is translated as CASSLWTGGISPLHF.

This clonotype has more than one count but fewer than ten. This chain links TRBV6-5 with TRBJ2-5, with D unclear. The ends were cut back, 4 bases at V and 6 bases at J, with 15 bases in the middle. The CDR3 has 14 amino acids. Per germline, CDR1 MNHEY and CDR2 SVGAGI. Here the CDR3 DNA reads TGTGCCAGCAGTTTCCGCCCTCCTAAGAAGACCCAGTACTTC. Protein sequence: CASSFRPPKKTQYF.

A note on this clonotype: The CDR3 does not end in the conserved phenylalanine or tryptophan, so this is likely a read error. The CDR3 bases are TGCAGCGTTGAGATCGGACAGGGGTATCCTGAAGCTTTCCTT. Protein product: CSVEIGQGYPEAFL. The V and J genes are TRBV29-1 and TRBJ1-1; 9 bases agree with TRBD1. The V and J ends lost 3 bases and 6 bases, in that order; junction bases with no gene match: 8. CDR1 and CDR2 from the germline V gene are SQVTM and ANQGSEA. The CDR3 runs 14 residues.

This clonotype has a count of ten or more. The chain carries TRBV5-1 and TRBJ2-5; D may be TRBD2 (6 bases). The CDR3 is 16 amino acids. Germline CDR1 reads SGHRS; CDR2 reads YFSETQ. Trimming took off 0 bases at V and 5 bases at J, with 17 bases between the two ends. This chain's CDR3 is CASSLANQGGRETQYF. The CDR3 DNA reads TGCGCCAGCAGCTTGGCCAACCAGGGAGGTCGGGAGACCCAGTACTTC.